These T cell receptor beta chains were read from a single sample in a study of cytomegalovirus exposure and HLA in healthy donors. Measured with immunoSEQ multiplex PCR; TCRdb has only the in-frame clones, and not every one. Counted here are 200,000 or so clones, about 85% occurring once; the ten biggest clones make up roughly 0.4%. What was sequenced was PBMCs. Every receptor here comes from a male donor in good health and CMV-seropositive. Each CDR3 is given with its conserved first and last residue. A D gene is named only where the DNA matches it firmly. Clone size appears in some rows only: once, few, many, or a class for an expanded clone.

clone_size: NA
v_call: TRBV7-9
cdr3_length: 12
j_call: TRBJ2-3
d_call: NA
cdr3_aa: CASSSQGNTQYF
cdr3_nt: TGTGCCAGCAGCTCCCAGGGAAATACGCAGTATTTT

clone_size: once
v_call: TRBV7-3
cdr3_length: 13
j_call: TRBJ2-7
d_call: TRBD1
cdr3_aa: CASSLTTGNEQYF
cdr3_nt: TGTGCCAGCAGCTTAACGACAGGGAACGAGCAGTACTTC

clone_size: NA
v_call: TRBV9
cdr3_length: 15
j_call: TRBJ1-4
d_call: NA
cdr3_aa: CASSPVGGVGEKLFF
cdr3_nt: TGTGCCAGCAGCCCGGTTGGGGGGGTTGGTGAAAAACTGTTTTTT

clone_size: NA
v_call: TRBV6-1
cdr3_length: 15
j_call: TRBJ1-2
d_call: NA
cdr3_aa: CATVNRVRNTYGYTF
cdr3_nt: TGTGCCACCGTTAACAGGGTGAGGAACACCTATGGCTACACCTTC

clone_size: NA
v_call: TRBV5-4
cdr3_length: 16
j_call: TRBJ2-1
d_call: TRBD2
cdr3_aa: CASSPPTGGRGNEQFF
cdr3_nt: TGTGCCAGCAGCCCCCCTACCGGCGGGAGAGGAAATGAGCAGTTCTTC

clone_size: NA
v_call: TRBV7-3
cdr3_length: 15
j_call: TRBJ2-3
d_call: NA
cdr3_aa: CASSLLASSTDTQYF
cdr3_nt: TGTGCCAGCAGCTTACTAGCGTCTAGCACAGATACGCAGTATTTT

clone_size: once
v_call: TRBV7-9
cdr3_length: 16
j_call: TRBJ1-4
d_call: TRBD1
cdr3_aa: CASSGGATGATEKLFF
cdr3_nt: TGTGCCAGCAGCGGGGGCGCTACAGGGGCGACAGAAAAACTGTTTTTT

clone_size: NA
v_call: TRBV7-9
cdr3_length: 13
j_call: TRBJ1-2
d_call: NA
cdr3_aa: CASSSGRGYGYTF
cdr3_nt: TGTGCCAGCAGCTCAGGACGGGGCTATGGCTACACCTTC

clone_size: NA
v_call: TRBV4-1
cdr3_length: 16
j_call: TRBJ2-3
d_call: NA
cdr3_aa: CASSQWSGSPVDTQYF
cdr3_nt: TGCGCCAGCAGCCAATGGAGCGGGTCCCCGGTGGATACGCAGTATTTT

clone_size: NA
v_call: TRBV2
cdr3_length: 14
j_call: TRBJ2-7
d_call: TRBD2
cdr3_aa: CASRGWSGRGEQYF
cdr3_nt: TGTGCCAGCAGAGGGTGGAGCGGGAGAGGTGAGCAGTACTTC

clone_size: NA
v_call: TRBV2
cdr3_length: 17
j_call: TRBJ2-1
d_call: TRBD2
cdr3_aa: CASISLAGATAYNEQFF
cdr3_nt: TGTGCCAGCATTAGCCTAGCGGGGGCCACCGCTTACAATGAGCAGTTCTTC

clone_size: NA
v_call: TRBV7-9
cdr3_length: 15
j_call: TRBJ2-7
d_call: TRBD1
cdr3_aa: CASSPTGTGAYEQYF
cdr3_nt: TGTGCCAGCAGCCCGACCGGGACAGGGGCCTACGAGCAGTACTTC

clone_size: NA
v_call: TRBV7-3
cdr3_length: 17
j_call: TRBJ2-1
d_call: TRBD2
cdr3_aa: CASSLSGGGPSYNEQFF
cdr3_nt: TGTGCCAGCAGCTTATCGGGCGGGGGGCCCTCCTACAATGAGCAGTTCTTC

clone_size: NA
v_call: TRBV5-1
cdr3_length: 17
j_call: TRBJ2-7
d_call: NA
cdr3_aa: CASSLASRFGSAYEQYF
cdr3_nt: TGCGCCAGCAGCTTGGCCTCTAGATTTGGTTCGGCCTACGAGCAGTACTTC

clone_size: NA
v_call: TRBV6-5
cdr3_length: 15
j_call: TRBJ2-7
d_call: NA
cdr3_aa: CASSYDRDISYEQYF
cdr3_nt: TGTGCCAGCAGCTACGACCGGGACATCTCCTACGAGCAGTACTTC

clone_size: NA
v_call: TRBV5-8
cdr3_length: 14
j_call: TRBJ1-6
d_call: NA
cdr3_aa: CASSLGANNSPLHF
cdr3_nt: TGTGCCAGCAGCTTGGGGGCCAATAATTCACCCCTCCACTTT

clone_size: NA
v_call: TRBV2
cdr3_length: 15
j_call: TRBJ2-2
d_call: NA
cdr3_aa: CASTQQLGDTGELFF
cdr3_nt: TGTGCCAGCACCCAACAGCTCGGGGACACCGGGGAGCTGTTTTTT

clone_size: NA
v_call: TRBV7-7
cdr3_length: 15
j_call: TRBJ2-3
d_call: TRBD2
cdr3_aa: CASSLGGGLTDTQYF
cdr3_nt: TGTGCCAGCAGCTTAGGCGGGGGGCTCACAGATACGCAGTATTTT